This is a list of T cell receptor beta chains from one sample in a study of blood T cells in healthy people across ages. In TCRdb, the 5' RACE reads were re-called with MiXCR into one record per CDR3 protein. The table includes over 300,000 distinct CDR3 sequences, roughly half detected once. Sequences were obtained from blood. The receptors come from a man in his sixties in good health. The CDR3 runs from the conserved cysteine through the conserved F or W. Fields, in order: J gene, clone size, D gene, V gene, CDR3 protein, CDR3 DNA. D genes are given only for firm matches. Clone size is stated in some rows and not others, as once, few, many or a class when expanded.

j_gene: TRBJ1-2
abundance: few
d_gene: NA
v_gene: TRBV20-1
CDR3aa: CSARDARGTNYGYTF
CDR3nt: TGCAGTGCTAGAGATGCGCGGGGGACTAACTATGGCTACACCTTC

j_gene: TRBJ1-6
abundance: few
d_gene: NA
v_gene: TRBV6-5
CDR3aa: CASRPVENSPLHF
CDR3nt: TGTGCCAGCAGACCCGTTGAGAATTCACCCCTCCACTTT

j_gene: TRBJ1-5
abundance: NA
d_gene: NA
v_gene: TRBV27
CDR3aa: CASSPQGQPQHF
CDR3nt: TGTGCCAGCAGTCCACAGGGTCAGCCCCAGCATTTT

j_gene: TRBJ2-1
abundance: NA
d_gene: TRBD2
v_gene: TRBV6-2/TRBV6-3
CDR3aa: CASRLAGADEQFF
CDR3nt: TGTGCCAGCAGATTAGCGGGAGCTGATGAGCAGTTCTTC

j_gene: TRBJ2-5
abundance: NA
d_gene: NA
v_gene: TRBV5-1
CDR3aa: CASSYNFQETQYF
CDR3nt: TGCGCCAGCAGCTACAACTTTCAGGAGACCCAGTACTTC

j_gene: TRBJ2-3
abundance: NA
d_gene: TRBD2
v_gene: TRBV12-3/TRBV12-4
CDR3aa: CASRDRLAGSTDTQYF
CDR3nt: TGTGCCAGCAGGGATCGACTAGCGGGGAGCACAGATACGCAGTATTTT

j_gene: TRBJ1-2
abundance: NA
d_gene: NA
v_gene: TRBV29-1
CDR3aa: CSVLHGFSGGYTF
CDR3nt: TGCAGCGTTCTGCATGGCTTCTCGGGTGGCTACACCTTC

j_gene: TRBJ1-6
abundance: few
d_gene: NA
v_gene: TRBV30
CDR3aa: CAWSVRSSYNSPLHF
CDR3nt: TGTGCCTGGAGTGTAAGAAGCTCCTATAATTCACCCCTCCACTTT

j_gene: TRBJ2-7
abundance: NA
d_gene: NA
v_gene: TRBV3-1
CDR3aa: CASRARTSPYEQYF
CDR3nt: TGTGCCAGCAGAGCCCGGACGAGTCCCTACGAGCAGTACTTC

j_gene: TRBJ2-4
abundance: NA
d_gene: TRBD2
v_gene: TRBV6-2/TRBV6-3
CDR3aa: CASRQPWGGIQYF
CDR3nt: TGTGCCAGCAGGCAACCCTGGGGGGGCATTCAGTACTTC

j_gene: TRBJ2-7
abundance: few
d_gene: NA
v_gene: TRBV12-3/TRBV12-4
CDR3aa: CASNDRNSYEQYF
CDR3nt: TGTGCCAGCAACGACAGGAACTCCTACGAGCAGTACTTC

j_gene: TRBJ1-2
abundance: few
d_gene: NA
v_gene: TRBV3-1
CDR3aa: CASSLRGSYNYGYTF
CDR3nt: TGTGCCAGCAGCCTTCGGGGTTCCTATAACTATGGCTACACCTTC

j_gene: TRBJ2-1
abundance: NA
d_gene: TRBD1
v_gene: TRBV7-2
CDR3aa: CASSLGQGAVNEQFF
CDR3nt: TGTGCCAGCAGCTTAGGGCAGGGGGCGGTCAATGAGCAGTTCTTC

j_gene: TRBJ2-3
abundance: NA
d_gene: NA
v_gene: TRBV29-1
CDR3aa: CSVEVSGDTQYF
CDR3nt: TGCAGCGTTGAAGTCTCGGGAGATACGCAGTATTTT

j_gene: TRBJ2-1
abundance: NA
d_gene: NA
v_gene: TRBV20-1
CDR3aa: CSAREFGGRNEQFF
CDR3nt: TGCAGTGCCAGGGAGTTTGGAGGTAGAAATGAGCAGTTCTTC

j_gene: TRBJ2-7
abundance: NA
d_gene: NA
v_gene: TRBV20-1
CDR3aa: CSAPPHRGEQYF
CDR3nt: TGCAGTGCCCCCCCACACCGGGGCGAGCAGTACTTC

j_gene: TRBJ2-5
abundance: NA
d_gene: TRBD1
v_gene: TRBV27
CDR3aa: CASSSGTAFGEQYF
CDR3nt: TGTGCCAGCAGTTCCGGGACAGCCTTTGGGGAGCAGTACTTC

j_gene: TRBJ2-3
abundance: NA
d_gene: NA
v_gene: TRBV27
CDR3aa: CASNRGGPGADTQYF
CDR3nt: TGTGCCAGCAATCGCGGGGGCCCCGGGGCAGATACGCAGTATTTT

j_gene: TRBJ2-1
abundance: once
d_gene: TRBD1
v_gene: TRBV29-1
CDR3aa: CSVERGLGHEQFF
CDR3nt: TGCAGCGTGGAAAGGGGGCTTGGCCATGAGCAGTTCTTC

j_gene: TRBJ1-5
abundance: NA
d_gene: NA
v_gene: TRBV7-9
CDR3aa: CASSLWSGSGNQPQHF
CDR3nt: TGTGCCAGCAGCTTATGGTCGGGGTCTGGTAATCAGCCCCAGCATTTT

j_gene: TRBJ2-7
abundance: NA
d_gene: TRBD1
v_gene: TRBV7-2
CDR3aa: CASSLGQGDEQYF
CDR3nt: TGTGCCAGCAGCCTGGGACAGGGAGACGAGCAGTACTTC

j_gene: TRBJ2-7
abundance: NA
d_gene: NA
v_gene: TRBV6-2/TRBV6-3
CDR3aa: CASSPTHRAEQYF
CDR3nt: TGTGCCAGCAGTCCTACCCACAGGGCCGAGCAGTACTTC

j_gene: TRBJ1-1
abundance: NA
d_gene: NA
v_gene: TRBV5-1
CDR3aa: CASSREQTNTEAFF
CDR3nt: TGCGCCAGCAGCCGAGAACAGACGAACACTGAAGCTTTCTTT

j_gene: TRBJ2-6
abundance: NA
d_gene: NA
v_gene: TRBV4-3
CDR3aa: CASSLYRDPEANVLTF
CDR3nt: TGCGCCAGCAGCCTGTACCGGGACCCGGAGGCCAACGTCCTGACTTTC

j_gene: TRBJ1-6
abundance: once
d_gene: NA
v_gene: TRBV6-1
CDR3aa: CASSEFSPLHF
CDR3nt: TGTGCCAGCAGTGAATTTTCACCCCTCCACTTT

j_gene: TRBJ1-2
abundance: NA
d_gene: TRBD1
v_gene: TRBV7-9
CDR3aa: CASSVEGQSYGYTF
CDR3nt: TGTGCCAGCAGCGTAGAGGGACAGAGCTATGGCTACACCTTC

j_gene: TRBJ2-3
abundance: once
d_gene: NA
v_gene: TRBV6-4
CDR3aa: CASSDQVADTRYF
CDR3nt: TGTGCCAGCAGTGACCAGGTAGCGGATACGCGGTATTTT

j_gene: TRBJ2-7
abundance: few
d_gene: TRBD2
v_gene: TRBV20-1
CDR3aa: CSARHVWAGTKNEQYF
CDR3nt: TGCAGTGCCCGCCATGTTTGGGCTGGGACTAAAAACGAGCAGTACTTC

j_gene: TRBJ2-5
abundance: NA
d_gene: NA
v_gene: TRBV20-1
CDR3aa: CSARDGIQRETQYF
CDR3nt: TGCAGTGCTAGAGACGGGATACAGCGAGAGACCCAGTACTTC

j_gene: TRBJ2-7
abundance: NA
d_gene: TRBD2
v_gene: TRBV4-2
CDR3aa: CASSQDGAGLPTYEQYF
CDR3nt: TGTGCCAGCAGCCAAGATGGAGCGGGACTACCCACCTACGAGCAGTACTTC

j_gene: TRBJ2-5
abundance: NA
d_gene: NA
v_gene: TRBV20-1
CDR3aa: CSAPERRGKETQYF
CDR3nt: TGCAGTGCTCCCGAGCGGAGGGGGAAAGAGACCCAGTACTTC

j_gene: TRBJ2-3
abundance: NA
d_gene: NA
v_gene: TRBV4-2
CDR3aa: CASSQDLEGWAEARTDTQYF
CDR3nt: TGTGCCAGCAGCCAAGATCTAGAAGGTTGGGCGGAAGCCCGCACAGATACGCAGTATTTT

j_gene: TRBJ1-6
abundance: NA
d_gene: NA
v_gene: TRBV4-1
CDR3aa: CASSPPDSYNSPLHF
CDR3nt: TGCGCCAGCAGCCCACCGGACAGCTATAATTCACCCCTCCACTTT

j_gene: TRBJ2-7
abundance: once
d_gene: TRBD1
v_gene: TRBV12-3/TRBV12-4
CDR3aa: CASSLGQGRDEQYF
CDR3nt: TGTGCCAGCAGTCTGGGACAGGGGAGGGACGAGCAGTACTTC

j_gene: TRBJ1-6
abundance: NA
d_gene: NA
v_gene: TRBV6-1
CDR3aa: CASSDYRTSPLHF
CDR3nt: TGTGCCAGCAGTGACTACAGGACCTCACCCCTCCACTTT

j_gene: TRBJ2-7
abundance: many
d_gene: NA
v_gene: TRBV10-3
CDR3aa: CAISEQASSTYEQYF
CDR3nt: TGTGCCATCAGCGAACAGGCCTCAAGCACCTACGAGCAGTACTTC

j_gene: TRBJ2-6
abundance: NA
d_gene: NA
v_gene: TRBV29-1
CDR3aa: CSVGARTAGSGANVLTF
CDR3nt: TGCAGCGTTGGGGCAAGGACAGCAGGCTCTGGGGCCAACGTCCTGACTTTC

j_gene: TRBJ2-1
abundance: few
d_gene: NA
v_gene: TRBV27
CDR3aa: CASSFARGEQFF
CDR3nt: TGTGCCAGCAGTTTCGCCAGGGGTGAGCAGTTCTTC

j_gene: TRBJ2-7
abundance: NA
d_gene: TRBD1
v_gene: TRBV28
CDR3aa: CASSLTGTEGAQYF
CDR3nt: TGTGCCAGCAGTTTGACCGGGACAGAAGGCGCCCAGTACTTC

j_gene: TRBJ2-1
abundance: NA
d_gene: NA
v_gene: TRBV12-3/TRBV12-4
CDR3aa: CASSPTLTGNEQFF
CDR3nt: TGTGCCAGCAGCCCTACATTGACTGGCAATGAGCAGTTCTTC

j_gene: TRBJ1-2
abundance: NA
d_gene: TRBD1
v_gene: TRBV4-1
CDR3aa: CASSQGTGPYGYTF
CDR3nt: TGCGCCAGCAGCCAAGGGACAGGGCCCTATGGCTACACCTTC

j_gene: TRBJ1-2
abundance: NA
d_gene: NA
v_gene: TRBV28
CDR3aa: CASSSEQTQGYTF
CDR3nt: TGTGCCAGCAGCTCTGAACAGACCCAGGGCTACACCTTC